This T cell receptor (beta chain) was found in a study of blood T cell repertoires in COVID-19. About the study: Spain, Italy and the United States supplied samples that represented acute and convalescent COVID-19.

Original methodology: Amplification from reference gene primers served as the basis for estimated nucleated cell counts. Assay used: immunoSEQ multiplex PCR; TCRdb lists only in-frame clones, some missing. V and J calls and clone size follow that table, whereas D and trimming were derived from the DNA. Of 200,000 to 300,000 clones listed, 70% to 90% are singletons. Trimming left V 5 bases short and J 4 bases short, with 12 bases between. The CDR3 contains 13 residues. Germline CDR1 is SGHVS and CDR2 is FQNEAQ. The chain has TRBV7-8 and TRBJ2-7, with D unclear. This clonotype originated in a woman in her sixties or seventies with COVID-19, enrolled during active disease. Source material: peripheral blood. The CDR3 is CASSVSTGYEQYF. The CDR3 bases are TGTGCCAGCAGCGTGAGTACGGGTTACGAGCAGTACTTC.